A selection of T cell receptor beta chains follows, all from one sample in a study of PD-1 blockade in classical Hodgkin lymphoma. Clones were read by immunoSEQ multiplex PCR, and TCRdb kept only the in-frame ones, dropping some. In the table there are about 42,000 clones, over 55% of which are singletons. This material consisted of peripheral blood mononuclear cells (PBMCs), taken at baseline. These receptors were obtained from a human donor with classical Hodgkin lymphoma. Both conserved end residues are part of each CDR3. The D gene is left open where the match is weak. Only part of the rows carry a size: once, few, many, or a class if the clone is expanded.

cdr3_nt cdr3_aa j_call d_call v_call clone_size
TGTGCCAGCAGTCCACTAGCTGCTAGCGGGAGGGTTCGGAATGAGCAGTTCTTC CASSPLAASGRVRNEQFF TRBJ2-1 TRBD2 TRBV28 -
TGTGCCAGCAGCCCGGGACTAGCGGGAGTGGAAAACATTCAGTACTTC CASSPGLAGVENIQYF TRBJ2-4 TRBD2 TRBV13 -
TGTGCCAGCAGCTCTGACAGGCGTTACGAGCAGTACTTC CASSSDRRYEQYF TRBJ2-7 - TRBV5-6 -
TGTGCCAGCAGCTTACTCCCCTCCAATTCACCCCTCCACTTT CASSLLPSNSPLHF TRBJ1-6 - TRBV7-2 -
TGTGCCTGGAGTGTATTTACGGGAAGGCAGGGAGCCTACGAGCAGTACTTC CAWSVFTGRQGAYEQYF TRBJ2-7 - TRBV30 -
TGTGCCAGTGGGGGAAAATACAATGAGCAGTTCTTC CASGGKYNEQFF TRBJ2-1 - TRBV28 -
TGTGCCAGCAGTTTTTGGGGTAGGAGTGAAGCTTTCTTT CASSFWGRSEAFF TRBJ1-1 - TRBV28 once
TGCAGCGTTGAAGATTTACTAGCGGGAGACGCCGGGGAGCTGTTTTTT CSVEDLLAGDAGELFF TRBJ2-2 TRBD2 TRBV29-1 medium-sized
TGTGCCAGCAGTGACCTCTCTTGGACAGGGGGCTCCTACGAGCAGTACTTC CASSDLSWTGGSYEQYF TRBJ2-7 TRBD1 TRBV25-1 -
TGTGCCAGCAGCTGGGGGGGTGGGACTAGCGGGAGCCGAGGAGATACGCAGTATTTT CASSWGGGTSGSRGDTQYF TRBJ2-3 TRBD2 TRBV7-2 -
TGTGCCAGCAGTCCAACAGGGGGTCTCACTGAAGCTTTCTTT CASSPTGGLTEAFF TRBJ1-1 TRBD1 TRBV2 -
TGTGCCAGCAGCCCGGAGGGGTACGAGCAGTACTTC CASSPEGYEQYF TRBJ2-7 - TRBV7-2 few
TGCGCCAGCAGCTTGTCAGGGGAAGAGACCCAGTACTTC CASSLSGEETQYF TRBJ2-5 - TRBV5-1 -
TGTGCCAGCAGCCAATCAAGGGGGAATCAGCCCCAGCATTTT CASSQSRGNQPQHF TRBJ1-5 - TRBV4-2 -
TGCGCCAGCAGCTGGGGCTCCTACGAGCAGTACTTC CASSWGSYEQYF TRBJ2-7 - TRBV5-1 -
TGTGCCAGCAGCCCTGGGACAGGGGGTGTCTACGAGCAGTACTTC CASSPGTGGVYEQYF TRBJ2-7 TRBD1 TRBV7-7 -
TGTGCCAGCAGTTACTCTGGGGCCTACGAGCAGTACTTC CASSYSGAYEQYF TRBJ2-7 - TRBV6-5 -
TGTGCCAGCAGCTTAGTTGGGCTCCGGACCAGCACAGATACGCAGTATTTT CASSLVGLRTSTDTQYF TRBJ2-3 - TRBV11-1 few
TGTGCCAGCAGCTTGGGACAGGGAGGTCGCTATGGCTACACCTTC CASSLGQGGRYGYTF TRBJ1-2 TRBD1 TRBV5-4 -
TGTGCCAGCAGTTACTCTGCAGATTACTATGGCTACACCTTC CASSYSADYYGYTF TRBJ1-2 - TRBV6-5 -
TGTGCCAGCAGCGCCCCCATCAGTAGGGGGGGTAATGAAGCTTTCTTT CASSAPISRGGNEAFF TRBJ1-1 - TRBV9 -
TGTGCCAGCAGCTTATTTGCTCAAGAGACCCAGTACTTC CASSLFAQETQYF TRBJ2-5 - TRBV7-9 -
TGCAGCGGTCGTGGGGGGCCCCAGCTAGGGGAGACCCAGTACTTC CSGRGGPQLGETQYF TRBJ2-5 - TRBV29-1 -
TGTGCCAGCAGTGAACGACAGTTTCCTTCTCCCCAGCATTTT CASSERQFPSPQHF TRBJ1-5 - TRBV6-1 few
TGTGCCAGCAGTCCCGGGGCAGGGAGGGGCACTGAAGCTTTCTTT CASSPGAGRGTEAFF TRBJ1-1 - TRBV7-6 -
TGTGCCAGTAGTATAGTCGCGGTTACCAAAAACATTCAGTACTTC CASSIVAVTKNIQYF TRBJ2-4 - TRBV19 -
TGTGCCAGCAGCCCACGTACGAAGCGGGAGTTGTACAATGAGCAGTTCTTC CASSPRTKRELYNEQFF TRBJ2-1 TRBD2 TRBV7-9 few
TGTGCCAGCAGCTTAGACAGGAGCCACAATCAGCCCCAGCATTTT CASSLDRSHNQPQHF TRBJ1-5 - TRBV7-8 -
TGTGCCAGCAGTTCGGGACTAGCGGGAGGGCAAAACCCTTACGAGCAGTACTTC CASSSGLAGGQNPYEQYF TRBJ2-7 TRBD2 TRBV28 -
TGCGCCAGCAGCCAATCGAGGGGGGCAGGAGAGACCCAGTACTTC CASSQSRGAGETQYF TRBJ2-5 - TRBV4-3 few
TGTGCCAGCAGTTCCCGACGTACCTCTAACTATGGCTACACCTTC CASSSRRTSNYGYTF TRBJ1-2 - TRBV6-1 -
TGTGCCAGCAGACCCGACAGGGGGGCCCACGAGCAGTACTTC CASRPDRGAHEQYF TRBJ2-7 TRBD1 TRBV6-5 -
TGTGCCAGCAGCCCTAGGCCCCTTTCCTACGAGCAGTACTTC CASSPRPLSYEQYF TRBJ2-7 - TRBV7-6 -